These 13 T cell receptor beta chains share one sample of origin, sequenced in a study of T cell responses to AZD1222 COVID-19 vaccine. Assay used: immunoSEQ multiplex PCR; TCRdb lists only in-frame clones, some missing. The sample shows 130,000 to 150,000 clones, 80% to 90% of them seen only once. Sequencing used peripheral blood, obtained on day 0 of AZD1222 vaccination. All receptors derive from an adult in good health.

The chain is built from TRBV4-2 and TRBJ2-7; D gene uncertain. Germline-derived CDR1 and CDR2 are LGHNA and YNFKEQ. The ends were cut back, 0 bases at V and 4 bases at J, with 7 bases in the middle. CDR3 length equals 13 residues. In nucleotides, the CDR3 is TGTGCCAGCAGCCAAGAATTACGATACGAGCAGTACTTC. This sequence encodes CASSQELRYEQYF.

This clone has only a few counts. The chain carries TRBV7-8 and TRBJ2-7, with D uncertain. The CDR3 covers 14 residues. The V end lost 7 bases, the J end lost 1 base, and 14 bases lay between the germline ends. Germline V lookup: CDR1 SGHVS, CDR2 FQNEAQ. Here the CDR3 reads CASNPLEASYEQYF. CDR3 nucleotides: TGTGCCAGCAACCCCTTAGAAGCGTCCTACGAGCAGTACTTC. The full variable domain, in which reference TRBV7-8 and TRBJ2-7 provide the parts outside the CDR3, is GAGVSQSPRYKVAKRGQDVALRCDPISGHVSLFWYQQALGQGPEFLTYFQNEAQLDKSGLPSDRFFAERPEGSVSTLKIQRTQQEDSAVYLCASNPLEASYEQYFGPGTRLTVT.

This rearrangement joins TRBV7-9 to TRBJ1-2; D remains ambiguous. V lost 1 base to trimming and J lost 8 bases, with 14 bases between them. CDR1 is SEHNR, CDR2 FQNEAQ, per germline (reference sequence). The length of the CDR3 is 14 residues. The CDR3, as DNA: TGTGCCAGCAGCTTAGTCGCGGATTCGGGCGGCTACACCTTC. This gives the protein CASSLVADSGGYTF.

J is TRBJ2-1 and V is TRBV19, with D unclear. The CDR3 totals 14 residues. The germline CDR1 and CDR2 sequences are LNHDA and SQIVND (reference sequence). V lost 2 bases to trimming and J lost 7 bases, with 12 bases between them. In nucleotides, the CDR3 is TGTGCCAGTAGTATATTGGGCCAGGAGAATGAGCAGTTCTTC. Amino acid sequence: CASSILGQENEQFF.

The J gene is TRBJ2-1, the V gene TRBV28, with D hard to call. Per the germline V gene, CDR1 is MDHEN and CDR2 is SYDVKM. The CDR3 spans 13 residues. With 6 bases removed from V and 5 bases from J, the gap between germline ends came to 11 bases. For the CDR3, the DNA is TGTGCCAGCAGACCCCCCAGGAACAATGAGCAGTTCTTC. It encodes CASRPPRNNEQFF.

CDR3 nucleotide sequence: TGTGCCAGCAGCTTTGGGGGTCGGGCTGGGGCCAACGTCCTGACTTTC. Its translation is CASSFGGRAGANVLTF. This chain connects TRBV7-9 to TRBJ2-6; either TRBD1 or TRBD2 may supply D (5 bases each). This CDR3 has 16 residues. V lost 3 bases to trimming and J lost 2 bases, with 11 bases between them. Per germline, CDR1 SEHNR and CDR2 FQNEAQ (reference sequence).

This clone was observed once. The genes are TRBV7-2 and TRBJ2-7, with a tentative D call TRBD2 (6 bases). The germline V gene has CDR1 SGHTA and CDR2 FQGNSA. This CDR3 is built from 13 residues. V dropped 3 bases and J dropped 2 bases, with 8 bases sitting between them. This CDR3 is CASSFSGTYEQYF. CDR3 nucleotides: TGTGCCAGCAGCTTTAGCGGCACCTACGAGCAGTACTTC.

The chain is built from TRBV3-1 (or the pseudogene TRBV3-2) and TRBJ1-3; no clear D. The germline gives CDR1 LGHDT, CDR2 YNNKEL (reference sequence). The CDR3 totals 14 residues. Trimming took off 3 bases at V and 0 bases at J, with 6 bases between the two ends. The CDR3 protein is CASSQEGSGNTIYF. In nucleotides, the CDR3 is TGTGCCAGCAGCCAGGAGGGCTCTGGAAACACCATATATTTT.

This rearrangement joins TRBV28 to TRBJ2-1; 12 bases map to TRBD1. After removal of 5 bases from V and 5 bases from J, the junction contained 13 bases not matched to a gene. This CDR3 spans 18 amino acids. In germline, CDR1 is MDHEN, CDR2 SYDVKM. As DNA, the CDR3 is TGTGCCAGCAGTCCATCCGGGACAGGGGGCCGTTATAACAATGAGCAGTTCTTC. Translation gives CASSPSGTGGRYNNEQFF. Combining the CDR3 with reference TRBV28 and TRBJ2-1 gives the whole variable domain DVKVTQSSRYLVKRTGEKVFLECVQDMDHENMFWYRQDPGLGLRLIYFSYDVKMKEKGDIPEGYSVSREKKERFSLILESASTNQTSMYLCASSPSGTGGRYNNEQFFGPGTRLTVL.

This chain uses TRBV2 with TRBJ1-1; no definite D call. This CDR3 region has 13 residues. Germline values: CDR1 SNHLY, CDR2 FYNNEI. Trimming cost V 2 bases and J 1 base, with 5 bases left between them. The CDR3 spells CASSEHRNTEAFF. As DNA, the CDR3 is TGTGCCAGCAGTGAACACAGGAACACTGAAGCTTTCTTT.

The V gene is TRBV7-2, the J gene TRBJ2-1, with D unresolved. Germline V gene lookup returns CDR1 SGHTA and CDR2 FQGNSA. V dropped 3 bases and J dropped 9 bases, with 6 bases sitting between them. The CDR3 is 11 amino acids. CDR3 region: CASSFLVEQFF. Written as DNA, the CDR3 is TGTGCCAGCAGCTTTTTGGTTGAGCAGTTCTTC.

This chain connects TRBV28 to TRBJ2-7; TRBD1 matches at 7 bases. Per the germline V gene, CDR1 is MDHEN and CDR2 is SYDVKM. The junction had 15 bases not matched to a gene; V was cut back by 5 bases and J by 2 bases. There are 17 residues in the CDR3. Here the CDR3 DNA reads TGTGCCAGCAGTCCGCCGGTTGGAGACAGGGTAACCTACGAGCAGTACTTC. It translates to CASSPPVGDRVTYEQYF.

In nucleotides, the CDR3 is TGTGCAAGTCGCTTCAGCCCGAGACTAGCGGGAGACACCGGGGAGCTGTTTTTT. It specifies CASRFSPRLAGDTGELFF. The rearrangement joins TRBV12-2 to TRBJ2-2; the DNA was not compared with TRBD2, the D call given in the table. TRBV12-2 is listed as a pseudogene. The CDR3 has 18 residues.